This T cell receptor beta chain was obtained from a study of vaccination and CD4 T cells after COVID-19. The overall study: Control wells got either CEFX epitopes, HIV-1 Nef peptides, or no peptide at all.

Oncomine TCR Beta short-read sequencing was applied to DNA from cultured CD4+ T cells. The genomic DNA was obtained from cultured CD4+ T cells by extraction with the QIAamp micro DNA kit. TCRdb itself ran the PCR reads through MiXCR, one entry per CDR3 protein. The table lists some 11,000 distinct CDR3 sequences, around 30% of them singletons. Trimming removed 2 bases from V and 5 bases from J, with 7 bases in between. Germline CDR1 and CDR2: ENHRY and SYGVKD. The CDR3 length is 12 residues. This clonotype was seen a few times. The antigen is unknown. Treatment given: roughly 11-day PBMC culture with coronavirus spike peptide pools or control peptides (ViraFEST assay). The unexposed donor provided CD4+ T cells, which were taken before the COVID-19 pandemic (2011-2018). Half-medium changes with fresh IL-2 medium occurred on days 3 and 7. It was SARS-CoV-2 S/N and four cold-coronavirus spikes that probed unexposed-donor CD4+ T cells, cells permitting.

Sequencing used CD4+ T cells from blood, cultured in vitro. V usage is TRBV10-3 and J usage is TRBJ2-7; D unresolved. The receptor comes from a human donor in good health. The CDR3 DNA reads as TGTGCCATCAGTGAGGAAGGGAACGAGCAGTACTTC. Amino acid sequence: CAISEEGNEQYF.